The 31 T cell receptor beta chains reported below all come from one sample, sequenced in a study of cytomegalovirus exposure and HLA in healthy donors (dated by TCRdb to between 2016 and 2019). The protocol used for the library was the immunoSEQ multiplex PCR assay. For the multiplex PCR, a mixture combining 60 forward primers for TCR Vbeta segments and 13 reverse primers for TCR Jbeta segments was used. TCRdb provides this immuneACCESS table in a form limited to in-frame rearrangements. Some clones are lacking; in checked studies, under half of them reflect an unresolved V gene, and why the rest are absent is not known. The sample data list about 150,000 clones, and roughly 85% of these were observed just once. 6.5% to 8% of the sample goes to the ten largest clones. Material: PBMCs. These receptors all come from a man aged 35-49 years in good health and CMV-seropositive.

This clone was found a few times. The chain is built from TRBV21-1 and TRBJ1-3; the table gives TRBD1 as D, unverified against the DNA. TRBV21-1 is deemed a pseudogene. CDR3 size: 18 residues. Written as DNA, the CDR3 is TGTGCCAGCAGCAAACCCCTAAACAGGGATCCGGTCGCGGACACCATATATTTT. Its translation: CASSKPLNRDPVADTIYF.

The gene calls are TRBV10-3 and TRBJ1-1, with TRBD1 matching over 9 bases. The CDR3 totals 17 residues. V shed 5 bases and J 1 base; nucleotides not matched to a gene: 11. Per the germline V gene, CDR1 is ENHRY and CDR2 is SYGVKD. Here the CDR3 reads CAISSRTGALSNTEAFF. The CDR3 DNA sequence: TGTGCCATCAGTTCCAGGACAGGGGCTCTTTCGAACACTGAAGCTTTCTTT.

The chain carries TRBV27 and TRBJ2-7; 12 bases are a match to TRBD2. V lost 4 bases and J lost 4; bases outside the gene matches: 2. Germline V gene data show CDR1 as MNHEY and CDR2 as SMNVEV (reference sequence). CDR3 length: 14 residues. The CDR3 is CASSSGTSGYEQYF. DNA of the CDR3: TGTGCCAGCAGTTCGGGGACTAGCGGGTACGAGCAGTACTTC.

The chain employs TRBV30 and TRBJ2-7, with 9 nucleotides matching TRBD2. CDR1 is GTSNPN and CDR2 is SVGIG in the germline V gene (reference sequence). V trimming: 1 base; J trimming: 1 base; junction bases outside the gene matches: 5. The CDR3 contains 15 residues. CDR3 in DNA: TGTGCCTGGAGTGCGGGACTAGCAGGGTCCTACGAGCAGTACTTC. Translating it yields CAWSAGLAGSYEQYF.

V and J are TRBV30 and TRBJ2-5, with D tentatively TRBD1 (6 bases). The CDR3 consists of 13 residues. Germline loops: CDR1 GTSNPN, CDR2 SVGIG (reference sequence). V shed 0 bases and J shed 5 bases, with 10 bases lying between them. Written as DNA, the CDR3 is TGTGCCTGGAGTGTACAGGGCGGGGAGACCCAGTACTTC. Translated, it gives CAWSVQGGETQYF.

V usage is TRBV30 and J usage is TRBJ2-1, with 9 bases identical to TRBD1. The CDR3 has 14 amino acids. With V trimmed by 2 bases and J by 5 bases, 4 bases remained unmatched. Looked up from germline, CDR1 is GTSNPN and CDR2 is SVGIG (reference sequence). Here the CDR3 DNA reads TGTGCCTGGAGTTTGACAGGGGGAAACAATGAGCAGTTCTTC. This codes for CAWSLTGGNNEQFF.

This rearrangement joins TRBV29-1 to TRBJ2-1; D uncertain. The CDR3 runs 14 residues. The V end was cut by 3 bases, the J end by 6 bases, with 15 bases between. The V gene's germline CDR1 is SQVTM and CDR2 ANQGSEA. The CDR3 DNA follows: TGCAGCGTTGACCCTTCGGGTAGCCTCAATGAGCAGTTCTTC. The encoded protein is CSVDPSGSLNEQFF.

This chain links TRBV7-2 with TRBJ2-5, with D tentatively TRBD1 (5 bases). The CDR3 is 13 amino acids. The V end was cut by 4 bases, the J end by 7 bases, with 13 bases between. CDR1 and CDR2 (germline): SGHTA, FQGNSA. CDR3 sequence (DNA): TGTGCCAGCAGCTCCGATAAGGGGCGGACCCAGTACTTC. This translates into CASSSDKGRTQYF.

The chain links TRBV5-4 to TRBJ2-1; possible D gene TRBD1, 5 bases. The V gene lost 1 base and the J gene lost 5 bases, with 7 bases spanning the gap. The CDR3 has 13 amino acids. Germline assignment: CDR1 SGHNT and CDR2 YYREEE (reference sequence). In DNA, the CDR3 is TGTGCCAGCAGCTTGTCAGGGCACAATGAGCAGTTCTTC. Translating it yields CASSLSGHNEQFF.

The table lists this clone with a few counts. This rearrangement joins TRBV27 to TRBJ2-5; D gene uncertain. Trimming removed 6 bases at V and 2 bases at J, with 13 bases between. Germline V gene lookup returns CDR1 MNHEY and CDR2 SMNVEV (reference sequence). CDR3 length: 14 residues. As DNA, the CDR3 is TGTGCCAGCAGCCAGCGAGGTTCTCAAGAGACCCAGTACTTC. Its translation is CASSQRGSQETQYF.

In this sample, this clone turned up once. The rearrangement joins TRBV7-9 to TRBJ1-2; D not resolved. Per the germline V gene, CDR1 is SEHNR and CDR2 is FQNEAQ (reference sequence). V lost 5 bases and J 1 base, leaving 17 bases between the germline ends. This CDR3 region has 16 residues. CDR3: CASSDYFTRGNYGYTF. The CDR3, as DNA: TGTGCCAGCAGCGACTATTTTACTCGGGGTAACTATGGCTACACCTTC. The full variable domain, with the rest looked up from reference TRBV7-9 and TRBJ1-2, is DTGVSQNPRHKITKRGQNVTFRCDPISEHNRLYWYRQTLGQGPEFLTYFQNEAQLEKSRLLSDRFSAERPKGSFSTLEIQRTEQGDSAMYLCASSDYFTRGNYGYTFGSGTRLTVV.

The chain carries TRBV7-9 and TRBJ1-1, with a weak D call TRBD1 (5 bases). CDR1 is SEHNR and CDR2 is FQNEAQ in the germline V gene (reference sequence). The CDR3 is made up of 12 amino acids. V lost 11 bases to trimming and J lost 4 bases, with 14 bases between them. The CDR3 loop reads CAGSRGITEAFF. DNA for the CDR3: TGTGCCGGATCAAGGGGTATCACTGAAGCTTTCTTT.

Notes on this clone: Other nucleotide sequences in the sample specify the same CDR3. CDR3 in DNA: TGTGCCAGCAGTTTGCGGGATGGCTACACCTTC. Amino acid sequence: CASSLRDGYTF. V and J are TRBV28 and TRBJ1-2; D not certain. Trimming pared 3 bases from V and 6 bases from J, leaving 5 bases between. Germline CDR1 MDHEN, CDR2 SYDVKM. There are 11 residues in the CDR3.

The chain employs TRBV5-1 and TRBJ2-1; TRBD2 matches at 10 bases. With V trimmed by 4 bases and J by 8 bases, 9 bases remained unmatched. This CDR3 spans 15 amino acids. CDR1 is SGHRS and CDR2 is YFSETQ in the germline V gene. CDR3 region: CASSPSGSSSDEQFF. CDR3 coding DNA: TGCGCCAGCAGCCCTAGCGGGAGTTCGTCGGATGAGCAGTTCTTC.

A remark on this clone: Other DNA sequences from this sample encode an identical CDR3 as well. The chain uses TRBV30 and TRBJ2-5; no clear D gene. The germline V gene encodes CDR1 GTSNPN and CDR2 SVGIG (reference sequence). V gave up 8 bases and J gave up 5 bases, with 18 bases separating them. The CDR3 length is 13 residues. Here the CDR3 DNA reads TGTGCCAGTACTTTGAAGGCCGGGGAGACCCAGTACTTC. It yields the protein CASTLKAGETQYF. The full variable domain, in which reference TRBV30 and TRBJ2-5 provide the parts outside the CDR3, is SQTIHQWPATLVQPVGSPLSLECTVEGTSNPNLYWYRQAAGRGLQLLFYSVGIGQISSEVPQNLSASRPQDRQFILSSKKLLLSDSGFYLCASTLKAGETQYFGPGTRLLVL.

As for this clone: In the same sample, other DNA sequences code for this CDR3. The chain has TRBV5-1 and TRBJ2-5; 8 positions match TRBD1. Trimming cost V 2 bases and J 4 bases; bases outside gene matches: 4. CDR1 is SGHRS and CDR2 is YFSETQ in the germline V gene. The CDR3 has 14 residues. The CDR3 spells CASSFGQGLETQYF. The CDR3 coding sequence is TGCGCCAGCAGCTTCGGACAGGGCTTAGAGACCCAGTACTTC.

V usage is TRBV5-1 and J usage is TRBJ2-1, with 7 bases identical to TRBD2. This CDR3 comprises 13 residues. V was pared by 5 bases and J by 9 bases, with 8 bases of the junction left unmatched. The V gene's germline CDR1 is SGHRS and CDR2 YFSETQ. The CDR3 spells CASSSTPGGEQFF. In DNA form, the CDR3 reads TGCGCCAGCAGTTCTACACCGGGAGGTGAGCAGTTCTTC.

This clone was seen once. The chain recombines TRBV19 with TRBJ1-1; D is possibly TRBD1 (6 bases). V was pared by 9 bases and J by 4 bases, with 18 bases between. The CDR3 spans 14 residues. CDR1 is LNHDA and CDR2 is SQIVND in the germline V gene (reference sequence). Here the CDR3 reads CASLSPQGITEAFF. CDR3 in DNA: TGTGCCAGCCTAAGCCCCCAGGGGATCACTGAAGCTTTCTTT.

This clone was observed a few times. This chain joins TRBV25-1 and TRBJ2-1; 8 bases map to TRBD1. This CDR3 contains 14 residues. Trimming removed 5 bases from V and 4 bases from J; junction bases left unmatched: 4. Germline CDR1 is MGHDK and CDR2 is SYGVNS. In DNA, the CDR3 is TGTGCCAGCAGTCCCGGGACAGGATACAATGAGCAGTTCTTC. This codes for CASSPGTGYNEQFF.

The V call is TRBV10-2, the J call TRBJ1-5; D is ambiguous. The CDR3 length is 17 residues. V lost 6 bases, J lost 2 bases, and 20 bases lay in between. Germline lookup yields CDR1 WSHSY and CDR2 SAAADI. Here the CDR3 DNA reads TGCGCCAGCAGCGCGATTATTGCTCCCAATGGCAATCAGCCCCAGCATTTT. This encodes CASSAIIAPNGNQPQHF.

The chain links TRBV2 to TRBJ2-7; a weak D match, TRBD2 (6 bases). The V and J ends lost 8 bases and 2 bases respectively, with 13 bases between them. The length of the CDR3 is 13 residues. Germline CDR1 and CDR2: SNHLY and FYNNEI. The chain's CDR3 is CASPGTGAYEQYF. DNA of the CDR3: TGTGCCAGCCCCGGGACGGGGGCCTACGAGCAGTACTTC.

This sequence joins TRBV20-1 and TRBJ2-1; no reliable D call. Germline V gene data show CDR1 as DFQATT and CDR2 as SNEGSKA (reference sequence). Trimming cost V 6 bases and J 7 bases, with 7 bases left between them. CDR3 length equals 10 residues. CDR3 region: CSAYSNEQFF. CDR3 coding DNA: TGCAGTGCGTACTCAAATGAGCAGTTCTTC.

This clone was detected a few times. This CDR3 reads CASSINRVNTEAFF. Here the CDR3 DNA reads TGTGCCAGCAGCATAAACAGGGTGAACACTGAAGCTTTCTTT. The V call is TRBV7-2, the J call TRBJ1-1, with a weak D call TRBD1 (6 bases). CDR1 and CDR2 from the germline V gene are SGHTA and FQGNSA. The CDR3 spans 14 residues. The V and J ends lost 5 bases and 0 bases respectively, with 10 bases between them.

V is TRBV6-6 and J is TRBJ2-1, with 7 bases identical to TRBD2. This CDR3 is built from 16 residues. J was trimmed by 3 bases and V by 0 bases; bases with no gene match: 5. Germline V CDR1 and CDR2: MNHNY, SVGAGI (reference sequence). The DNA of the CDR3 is TGTGCCAGCAGTTACTCAATTCTAGCGGTCTACAATGAGCAGTTCTTC. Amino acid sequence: CASSYSILAVYNEQFF.

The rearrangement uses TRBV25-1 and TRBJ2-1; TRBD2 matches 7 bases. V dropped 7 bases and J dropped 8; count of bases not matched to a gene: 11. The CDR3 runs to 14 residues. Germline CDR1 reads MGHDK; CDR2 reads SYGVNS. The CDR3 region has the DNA TGTGCCAGCATAGGGGCGGGAGCCCCCTATGAGCAGTTCTTC. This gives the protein CASIGAGAPYEQFF.

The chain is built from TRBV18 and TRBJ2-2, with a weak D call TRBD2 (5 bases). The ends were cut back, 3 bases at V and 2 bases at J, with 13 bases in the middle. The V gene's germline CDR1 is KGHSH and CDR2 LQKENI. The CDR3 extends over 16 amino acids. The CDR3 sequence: CASSPRAEKNTGELFF. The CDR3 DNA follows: TGTGCCAGCTCACCGCGGGCCGAAAAAAACACCGGGGAGCTGTTTTTT.

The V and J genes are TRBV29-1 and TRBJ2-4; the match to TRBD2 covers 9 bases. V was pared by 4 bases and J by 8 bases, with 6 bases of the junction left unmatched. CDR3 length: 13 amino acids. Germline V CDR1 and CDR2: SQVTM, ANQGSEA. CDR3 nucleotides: TGCAGCGTTGCGGCTAGCGGGACATACATTCAGTACTTC. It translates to CSVAASGTYIQYF.

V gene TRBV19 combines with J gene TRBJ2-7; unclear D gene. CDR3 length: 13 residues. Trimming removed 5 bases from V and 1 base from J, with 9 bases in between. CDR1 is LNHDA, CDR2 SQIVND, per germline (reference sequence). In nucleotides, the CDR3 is TGTGCCAGTAGTTCCGGTCTGTCCTACGAGCAGTACTTC. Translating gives CASSSGLSYEQYF. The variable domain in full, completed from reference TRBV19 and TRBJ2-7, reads DGGITQSPKYLFRKEGQNVTLSCEQNLNHDAMYWYRQDPGQGLRLIYYSQIVNDFQKGDIAEGYSVSREKKESFPLTVTSAQKNPTAFYLCASSSGLSYEQYFGPGTRLTVT.

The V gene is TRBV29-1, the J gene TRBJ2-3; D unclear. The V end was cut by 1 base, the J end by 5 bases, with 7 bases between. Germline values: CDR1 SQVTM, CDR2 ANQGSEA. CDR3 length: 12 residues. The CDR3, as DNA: TGCAGCGTTGAAGCGATAGAAGATACGCAGTATTTT. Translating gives CSVEAIEDTQYF.

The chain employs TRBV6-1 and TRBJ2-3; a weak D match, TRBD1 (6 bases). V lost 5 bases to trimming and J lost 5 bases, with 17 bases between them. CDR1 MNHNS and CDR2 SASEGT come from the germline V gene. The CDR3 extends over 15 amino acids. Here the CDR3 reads CASSFGTLDGDTQYF. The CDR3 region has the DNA TGTGCCAGCAGTTTCGGGACACTCGACGGAGATACGCAGTATTTT.

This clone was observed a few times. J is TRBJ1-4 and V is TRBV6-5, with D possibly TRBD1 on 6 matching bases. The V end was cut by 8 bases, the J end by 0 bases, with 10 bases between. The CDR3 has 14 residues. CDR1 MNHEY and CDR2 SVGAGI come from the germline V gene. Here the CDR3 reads CASAQGTTNEKLFF. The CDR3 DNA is TGTGCCAGCGCCCAGGGGACAACTAATGAAAAACTGTTTTTT.